Sequencing of this T cell receptor (beta chain) was carried out in a study of blood T cell repertoires in COVID-19. Study information: PBMCs, B-cell-depleted T cells, or T cells provided the cDNA or gDNA that made up the material.

This table comes from immunoSEQ multiplex PCR, and its TCRdb copy is limited to in-frame clones, with some not included. This sample has 250,000 to 300,000 clones, with around 83% found just once. The receptor was isolated from a man older than 75 with acute or convalescent COVID-19. Sequencing used peripheral blood.

The CDR3 nucleotides read TGTGCCAGCAGTACAGGGGTCTCGGGCACCGGGGAGCTGTTTTTT. Translated, it gives CASSTGVSGTGELFF. The rearrangement links TRBV11-3 to TRBJ2-2; 7 positions match TRBD1. The CDR3 runs 15 residues. The trim removed 6 bases at V and 4 bases at J, leaving 8 bases unmatched. Germline values: CDR1 SGHNT, CDR2 YENEEA. The complete variable domain, with remaining parts taken from reference TRBV11-3 and TRBJ2-2, reads EAGVVQSPRYKIIEKKQPVAFWCNPISGHNTLYWYLQNLGQGPELLIRYENEEAVDDSQLPKDRFSAERLKGVDSTLKIQPAELGDSAVYLCASSTGVSGTGELFFGEGSRLTVL.